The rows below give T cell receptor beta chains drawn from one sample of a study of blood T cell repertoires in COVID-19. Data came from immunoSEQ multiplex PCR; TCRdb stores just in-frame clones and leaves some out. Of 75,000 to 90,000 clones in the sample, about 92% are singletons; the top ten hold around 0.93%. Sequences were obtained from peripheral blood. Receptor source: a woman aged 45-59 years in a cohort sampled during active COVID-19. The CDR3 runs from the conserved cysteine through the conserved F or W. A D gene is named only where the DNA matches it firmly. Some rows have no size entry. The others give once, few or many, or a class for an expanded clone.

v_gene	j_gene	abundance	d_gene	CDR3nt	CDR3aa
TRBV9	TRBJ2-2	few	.	TGTGCCAGCAGCGGCCGGGCAGGAGGCACCGGGGAGCTGTTTTTT	CASSGRAGGTGELFF
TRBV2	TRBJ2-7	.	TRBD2	TGTGCCAGCAGCGGGACTAGCGGTCCCTACGAGCAGTACTTC	CASSGTSGPYEQYF
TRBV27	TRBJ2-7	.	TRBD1	TGTGCCAGCAGTTTAGGGACAGGGGTGGGCTACGAGCAGTACTTC	CASSLGTGVGYEQYF
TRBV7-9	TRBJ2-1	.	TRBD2	TGTGCCAGCGGGCAGGGACTAGCGGCTTCGTCTGAGCAGTTCTTC	CASGQGLAASSEQFF
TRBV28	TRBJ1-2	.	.	TGTGCCAGCAGTTTACACGGGGTCTCATTGATGGGCTACACCTTC	CASSLHGVSLMGYTF
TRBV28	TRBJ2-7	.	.	TGTGCCAGCAGTTTTGAAACTGGCGAGCAGTACTTC	CASSFETGEQYF
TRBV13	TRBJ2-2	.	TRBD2	TGTGCCAGCAGCCCCGAAAGCTCGACTAGCGGATACACCGGGGAGCTGTTTTTT	CASSPESSTSGYTGELFF
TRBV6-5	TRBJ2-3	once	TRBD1	TGTGCCAGCAGTTACTTGGACAGGGGGGGAAAAGATACGCAGTATTTT	CASSYLDRGGKDTQYF
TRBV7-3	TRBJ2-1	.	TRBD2	TGTGCCAGCCGACTAGCGGAGAGGGCCGAGCAGTTCTTC	CASRLAERAEQFF
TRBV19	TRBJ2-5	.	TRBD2	TGTGCCAGTACCGATAGCGGGAGAGAGACCCAGTACTTC	CASTDSGRETQYF
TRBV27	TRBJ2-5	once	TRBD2	TGTGCCAGCAGTGCGGGACTAGCGGCTCAAGAGACCCAGTACTTC	CASSAGLAAQETQYF
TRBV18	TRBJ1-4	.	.	TGTGCCAGCTCACCAAAGATTAGTAATGAAAAACTGTTTTTT	CASSPKISNEKLFF
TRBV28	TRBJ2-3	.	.	TGTGCCAGCAGTTTCCCCCAGCGTACGATCTCCTCGCAGTATTTT	CASSFPQRTISSQYF
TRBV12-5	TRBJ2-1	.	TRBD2	TGTGCTAGTGGTTTCGGTTCTAGCGGGGGCAATGAGCAGTTCTTC	CASGFGSSGGNEQFF
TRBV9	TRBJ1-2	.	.	TGTGCCAGCAGCGTAGGGGCAGGTGGGAACTATGGCTACACCTTC	CASSVGAGGNYGYTF
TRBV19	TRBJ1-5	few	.	TGTGCCAGTAGTATAGTAGGTATTGGAGGGGATCAGCCCCAGCATTTT	CASSIVGIGGDQPQHF
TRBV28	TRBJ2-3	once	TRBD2	TGTGCCAGCAGTTCTTTTCTAGCGGGAGCCAGCACAGATACGCAGTATTTT	CASSSFLAGASTDTQYF
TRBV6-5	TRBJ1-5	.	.	TGTGCCAGCAGCTTCGAGGGGGACAATCAGCCCCAGCATTTT	CASSFEGDNQPQHF
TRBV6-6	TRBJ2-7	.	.	TGTGCCAGCAGTTCACAGGGCGCCGAGCAGTACTTC	CASSSQGAEQYF
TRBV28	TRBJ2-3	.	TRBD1	TGTGCCAGCAGTTTCGAGACAGGGATTACAGATACGCAGTATTTT	CASSFETGITDTQYF
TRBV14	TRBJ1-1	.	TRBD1	TGTGCCAGCAGCCAAGACAGGGGGCGGAACACTGAAGCTTTCTTT	CASSQDRGRNTEAFF
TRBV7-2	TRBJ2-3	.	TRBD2	TGTGCCAGCAGCCCCCGGACTAGCAAGGATACGCAGTATTTT	CASSPRTSKDTQYF
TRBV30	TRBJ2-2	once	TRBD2	TGTGCCTGGAGTGCGACGGGGCCCCGACCCTCGATGGGGGGGAGGGCCCAGACCGGGGAGCTGTTTTTT	CAWSATGPRPSMGGRAQTGELFF
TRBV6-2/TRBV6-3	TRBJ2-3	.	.	TGTGCCAGCAGTTACGGGGCTGCAGATACGCAGTATTTT	CASSYGAADTQYF
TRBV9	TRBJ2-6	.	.	TGTGCCAGCAGCCCGCGAGGGTTTTTGCTTCCGAGTGGAAGCTCTGGGGCCAACGTCCTGACTTTC	CASSPRGFLLPSGSSGANVLTF
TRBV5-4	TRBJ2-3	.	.	TGTGCCAGCAGGGGGGCGGGTAGCACAGATACGCAGTATTTT	CASRGAGSTDTQYF
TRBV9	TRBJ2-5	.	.	TGTGCCAGTAGCCCCGGGAGCCTACAGAGGGAGACCCAGTACTTC	CASSPGSLQRETQYF
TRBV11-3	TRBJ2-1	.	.	TGTGCCAGCAGCCAAAATCGGAATGAGCAGTTCTTC	CASSQNRNEQFF
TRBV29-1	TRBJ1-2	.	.	TGCAGCGTTGAAGAAGCGGGCTATGGCTACACCTTC	CSVEEAGYGYTF
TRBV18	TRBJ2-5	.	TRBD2	TGTGCCAGCTCACCACAGGGAGGGCAGAAGAAGACCCAGTACTTC	CASSPQGGQKKTQYF
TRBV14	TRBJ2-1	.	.	TGTGCCAGCAGCCAAGAGGGGGCGGCAGGGCAAAAGTTCTTC	CASSQEGAAGQKFF
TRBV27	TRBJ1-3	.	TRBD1	TGTGCCAGCAGATCGACAGGGGTAGGAAACACCATATATTTT	CASRSTGVGNTIYF
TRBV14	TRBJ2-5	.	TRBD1	TGTGCCAGCAGCCACCCTACCCTGACAGGGAGAAAAGAGACCCAGTACTTC	CASSHPTLTGRKETQYF
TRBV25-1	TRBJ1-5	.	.	TGTGCCAGCAGTGAGCTGACAGGCAATCAGCCCCAGCATTTT	CASSELTGNQPQHF
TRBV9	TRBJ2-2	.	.	TGTGCCAGCAGCCCCACCCCGCAAAGCGGAAACACCGGGGAGCTGTTTTTT	CASSPTPQSGNTGELFF
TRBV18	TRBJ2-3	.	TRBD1	TGTGCCAGCTCACCCTTTCGACAGGGGAACACAGATACGCAGTATTTT	CASSPFRQGNTDTQYF
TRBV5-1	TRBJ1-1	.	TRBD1	TGCGCCAGCAGCGCACAGGGGGCCGCTGAAGCTTTCTTT	CASSAQGAAEAFF
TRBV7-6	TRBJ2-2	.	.	TGTGCCAGCAGCGTTAGTGTCACCGGGGAGCTGTTTTTT	CASSVSVTGELFF
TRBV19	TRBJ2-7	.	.	TGTGCCAGTAGTCGCCTTCCCGGCGGGCGAAGCCCCTACGAGCAGTACTTC	CASSRLPGGRSPYEQYF
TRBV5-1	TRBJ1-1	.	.	TGCGCCAGCAGCTTGGCCCACATGGACACTGAAGCTTTCTTT	CASSLAHMDTEAFF
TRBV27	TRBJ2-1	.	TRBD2	TGTGCCAGCAGTTTTTGGGGGCCGGGGACTAGCGGGAGCTCCTACAATGAGCAGTTCTTC	CASSFWGPGTSGSSYNEQFF
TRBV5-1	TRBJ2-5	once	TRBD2	TGCGCCAGCAGCTTGGGGGGTAGCGGGGCTTACCAAGAGACCCAGTACTTC	CASSLGGSGAYQETQYF
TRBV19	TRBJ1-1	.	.	TGTGCCAGTAGTATAGCCCTAGAGGGGGCTGAAGCTTTCTTT	CASSIALEGAEAFF
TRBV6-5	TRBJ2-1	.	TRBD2	TGTGCCAGCAGTTCAGGACTAGCGGGAGTAGTTAGGGAGCAGTTCTTC	CASSSGLAGVVREQFF
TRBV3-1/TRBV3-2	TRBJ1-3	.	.	TGTGCCAGCTCCAAAGGAGCAGGGCTCGGAAACACCATATATTTT	CASSKGAGLGNTIYF
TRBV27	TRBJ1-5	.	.	TGTGCCAGCAGTTGGCAGGGGAGCAATCAGCCCCAGCATTTT	CASSWQGSNQPQHF
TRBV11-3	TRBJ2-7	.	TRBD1	TGTGCCAGCAGCCCACGACAGGGACCCTACGAGCAGTACTTC	CASSPRQGPYEQYF
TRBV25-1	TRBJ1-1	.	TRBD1	TGTGCCAGCAGCCCTGACAGGGGGCTGGGCACTGAAGCTTTCTTT	CASSPDRGLGTEAFF
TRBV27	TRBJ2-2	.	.	TGTGCCAGCACCCTACAGGGAATGGGGGAGCTGTTTTTT	CASTLQGMGELFF
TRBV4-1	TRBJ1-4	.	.	TGCGCCAGCAGGAGGGCGGGAGGGGTGTTTGAAAAACTGTTTTTT	CASRRAGGVFEKLFF
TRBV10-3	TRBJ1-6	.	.	TGTGCCTCGCGGTCTTCACCCCTCCACTTT	CASRSSPLHF
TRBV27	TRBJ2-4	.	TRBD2	TGTGCCAGCAGTTTAACTAGCGGGGGCAAAAACATTCAGTACTTC	CASSLTSGGKNIQYF
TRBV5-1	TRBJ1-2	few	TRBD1	TGCGCCAGCAGCTCGGGACAGGGAGATGGCTACACCTTC	CASSSGQGDGYTF
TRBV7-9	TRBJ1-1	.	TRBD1	TGTGCCAGCAGCTTAACAGGGGGGACTCTCACTGAAGCTTTCTTT	CASSLTGGTLTEAFF
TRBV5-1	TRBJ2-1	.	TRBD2	TGCGCCAGCAGCTCATTGACTAGCGGGAGCTCCTACAATGAGCAGTTCTTC	CASSSLTSGSSYNEQFF
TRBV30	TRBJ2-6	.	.	TGTGCCTGGAGTCCGCAGGGCTCTGGGGCCAACGTCCTGACTTTC	CAWSPQGSGANVLTF
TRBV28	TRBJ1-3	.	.	TGTGCCAGCAGGGGCCCCTACTCTGGAAACACCATATATTTT	CASRGPYSGNTIYF